Following are 27 T cell receptor beta chains from one sample sequenced in a study of T cell repertoires in cytomegalovirus infection. MiXCR, run by TCRdb on the reads, gives a single entry per CDR3 protein. The sample shows nearly 550,000 distinct CDR3 sequences, 15% to 20% of them seen only once. The sequencing sample was made of CD8+ T cells from PBMCs. All receptors come from a human donor in good health (CMV status not recorded). Some clones in this sample may be carry-over from other donors' samples.

This clonotype was counted ten times or more. The chain recombines TRBV12-3 or TRBV12-4 with TRBJ2-1, with D possibly matching TRBD1 (6 bases). Trimming removed 7 bases at V and 6 bases at J, with 16 bases between. The CDR3 is 14 residues long. The CDR3 DNA is TGTGCCAGCAACGTACAGGGATCCCTCAATGAGCAGTTCTTC. It encodes CASNVQGSLNEQFF.

The CDR3 coding sequence is TGCGCCAGCAGGGCGAATCCCAATGAGCAGTTCTTC. Translated: CASRANPNEQFF. The rearrangement uses TRBV5-1 and TRBJ2-1; D unclear. CDR1 SGHRS and CDR2 YFSETQ come from the germline V gene. Trimming removed 5 bases from V and 6 bases from J, with 9 bases in between. The CDR3 has 12 residues.

This clonotype was recorded at least ten times. The genes are TRBV11-2 and TRBJ2-7; 8 bases agree with TRBD2. Germline V CDR1 and CDR2: SGHAT, FQNNGV. This CDR3 comprises 14 residues. The trim removed 1 base at V and 7 bases at J, leaving 6 bases unmatched. As DNA, the CDR3 is TGTGCCAGCAGCTTAGTTCGGGGGGGGGAGGAGCAGTACTTC. Encoded protein: CASSLVRGGEEQYF. The full variable domain, completed using reference TRBV11-2 and TRBJ2-7, is EAGVAQSPRYKIIEKRQSVAFWCNPISGHATLYWYQQILGQGPKLLIQFQNNGVVDDSQLPKDRFSAERLKGVDSTLKIQPAKLEDSAVYLCASSLVRGGEEQYFGPGTRLTVT.

The sample holds one count of this clonotype. The chain couples TRBV27 to TRBJ2-1, with TRBD1 matching 7 bases. Trimming removed 7 bases from V and 12 bases from J; junction bases left unmatched: 21. The germline V gene encodes CDR1 MNHEY and CDR2 SMNVEV (reference sequence). CDR3 length: 16 residues. DNA for the CDR3: TGTGCCAGCACCCACCGTTGGACAGGCGATGGTACAGGGCAGTTCTTC. Amino acids: CASTHRWTGDGTGQFF.

The sample holds a few counts of this clonotype. V and J are TRBV19 and TRBJ1-1; no definite D call. The ends were cut back, 5 bases at V and 0 bases at J, with 16 bases in the middle. The CDR3 runs 16 residues. Germline CDR1 reads LNHDA; CDR2 reads SQIVND (reference sequence). This chain's CDR3 is CASSSRTYSMNTEAFF. Here the CDR3 DNA reads TGTGCCAGTAGTTCACGGACCTATTCCATGAACACTGAAGCTTTCTTT. The full variable domain, completed using reference TRBV19 and TRBJ1-1, is DGGITQSPKYLFRKEGQNVTLSCEQNLNHDAMYWYRQDPGQGLRLIYYSQIVNDFQKGDIAEGYSVSREKKESFPLTVTSAQKNPTAFYLCASSSRTYSMNTEAFFGQGTRLTVV.

This clonotype was counted a few times. The genes are TRBV7-9 and TRBJ2-3; D gene uncertain. Germline-derived CDR1 and CDR2 are SEHNR and FQNEAQ (reference sequence). The ends were cut back, 3 bases at V and 4 bases at J, with 8 bases in the middle. The length of the CDR3 is 13 residues. Here the CDR3 DNA reads TGTGCCAGCAGCTTCCCCCGGGCAGATACGCAGTATTTT. Its protein product is CASSFPRADTQYF.

This clonotype was counted only a few times. The chain links TRBV2 to TRBJ2-1; the D is unclear. Trimming left V 4 bases short and J 4 bases short, with 8 bases between. Per the germline V gene, CDR1 is SNHLY and CDR2 is FYNNEI. The CDR3 is 13 residues long. CDR3 region: CASSVADYNEQFF. In nucleotides, the CDR3 is TGTGCCAGCAGTGTTGCAGATTACAATGAGCAGTTCTTC.

This clonotype was observed many times. The V call is TRBV29-1, the J call TRBJ2-3; D possibly matches TRBD1 or TRBD2 (7 bases each). The germline gives CDR1 SQVTM, CDR2 ANQGSEA. The CDR3 loop spans 13 amino acids. Trimming stripped 3 bases from V and 4 bases from J, with 11 bases between. CDR3 region: CSVDRGGSDTQYF. The DNA of the CDR3 is TGCAGCGTTGACAGGGGGGGATCAGATACGCAGTATTTT.

This clonotype was observed many times. This chain joins TRBV5-5 and TRBJ2-7, with D possibly matching TRBD1 (5 bases). CDR1 is SGHKS and CDR2 is YYEKEE in the germline V gene (reference sequence). The CDR3 has 12 amino acids. V was trimmed by 6 bases and J by 5 bases, leaving 12 bases between them. CDR3 sequence reads: CASTRGRDEQYF. The CDR3 region has the DNA TGTGCCAGCACTAGGGGCAGGGACGAGCAGTACTTC.

The chain has TRBV4-2 and TRBJ2-7, with a tentative D call TRBD2 (5 bases). Per the germline V gene, CDR1 is LGHNA and CDR2 is YNFKEQ. V lost 1 base and J 3 bases, leaving 19 bases between the germline ends. The CDR3 consists of 17 residues. The chain's CDR3 is CASSQGGGVRDFYEQYF. DNA for the CDR3: TGTGCCAGCAGCCAAGGAGGAGGAGTCCGAGACTTCTACGAGCAGTACTTC.

This chain's CDR3 is CASSVQGGNQPQHF. CDR3 coding DNA: TGTGCCAGTAGTGTACAGGGAGGGAATCAGCCCCAGCATTTT. The chain carries TRBV19 and TRBJ1-5; D might be TRBD1 (6 bases). Between the trimmed V and J ends, which lost 5 bases and 4 bases, there was a span of 12 bases. Per germline, CDR1 LNHDA and CDR2 SQIVND (reference sequence). The CDR3 is 14 residues long.

The chain uses TRBV19 and TRBJ1-1; 9 nucleotides agree with TRBD1. The V and J ends lost 4 bases and 1 base, in that order; junction bases with no gene match: 4. Germline values: CDR1 LNHDA, CDR2 SQIVND (reference sequence). CDR3 length: 15 amino acids. The DNA of the CDR3 is TGTGCCAGTAGTACCTTGACAGGGGGGAACACTGAAGCTTTCTTT. This sequence encodes CASSTLTGGNTEAFF.

This clonotype was counted ten times or more. The V call is TRBV7-2, the J call TRBJ1-2; TRBD1 might be the D (6 bases). CDR1 SGHTA and CDR2 FQGNSA come from the germline V gene. V lost 3 bases, J lost 2 bases, and 16 bases lay in between. This CDR3 has 16 residues. The CDR3 is CASSFFLRGVNYGYTF. As DNA, the CDR3 is TGTGCCAGCAGCTTTTTCCTCAGGGGAGTGAACTATGGCTACACCTTC.

Comment on this clonotype: A read error likely explains this, since a far larger clone differs by one base. This CDR3 is missing its conserved last phenylalanine or tryptophan, likely due to a read error. This chain joins TRBV7-3 and TRBJ2-7; 8 bases agree with TRBD2. The CDR3 sequence is 13 residues long. V lost 5 bases, J lost 4 bases, and 4 bases stayed unmatched. Germline-derived CDR1 and CDR2 are SGHTA and FQGTGA. The CDR3 spells CASSPGGGYEQYY. CDR3 nucleotides: TGTGCCAGCAGCCCAGGCGGGGGGTACGAGCAGTACTAC.

This clonotype was counted ten times or more. The J gene is TRBJ1-3, the V gene TRBV7-8; D is unclear. Trimming cost V 5 bases and J 2 bases, with 13 bases left between them. From germline, CDR1 is SGHVS and CDR2 FQNEAQ. This CDR3 is 15 amino acids long. CDR3 amino acids: CASSVGLTPGNTIYF. For the CDR3, the DNA is TGTGCCAGCAGCGTAGGACTGACGCCTGGAAACACCATATATTTT.

This chain links TRBV6-1 with TRBJ2-5; 8 bases are a match to TRBD1. Germline CDR1 MNHNS, CDR2 SASEGT. V shed 10 bases and J 3 bases; nucleotides not matched to a gene: 7. This CDR3 is built from 13 residues. In DNA, the CDR3 is TGTGCCACCCGGGGACAGGCCGAAGAGACCCAGTACTTC. It encodes CATRGQAEETQYF.

This clonotype has only a few counts. The genes are TRBV6-5 and TRBJ1-5; no clear D. CDR1 is MNHEY and CDR2 is SVGAGI in the germline V gene. Trimming removed 6 bases from V and 6 bases from J, with 9 bases in between. This CDR3 region has 12 residues. In DNA, the CDR3 is TGTGCCAGCAGAGCAACGGGTCAGCCCCAGCATTTT. Residues: CASRATGQPQHF.

This clonotype came up many times. The genes are TRBV5-5 and TRBJ2-1, with 8 bases matching TRBD2. J lost 1 base, V lost 0 bases, and 3 bases had no gene match. From germline, CDR1 is SGHKS and CDR2 YYEKEE (reference sequence). The CDR3 is 16 amino acids. CDR3 amino acids: CASSLELADSYNEQFF. Here the CDR3 DNA reads TGTGCCAGCAGCTTGGAACTAGCGGATTCCTACAATGAGCAGTTCTTC.

This clonotype has at least ten counts. The gene calls are TRBV7-9 and TRBJ2-5; maybe TRBD2 (5 bases). V dropped 1 base and J dropped 2 bases, with 14 bases sitting between them. CDR3 length equals 16 residues. The germline V gene encodes CDR1 SEHNR and CDR2 FQNEAQ (reference sequence). CDR3 protein: CASSLGASGPQETQYF. In DNA, the CDR3 is TGTGCCAGCAGCTTAGGTGCCAGCGGTCCTCAAGAGACCCAGTACTTC.

This clonotype occurred many times. This chain uses TRBV12-3 or TRBV12-4 with TRBJ2-7; D is tentatively TRBD1 or TRBD2 (7 bases each). The V end lost 6 bases, the J end lost 3 bases, and 18 bases lay between the germline ends. The CDR3 is 15 amino acids. The CDR3 region is CASSTSRGDSYEQYF. The CDR3 DNA follows: TGTGCCAGCAGCACATCCCGGGGGGACAGCTACGAGCAGTACTTC.

This chain links TRBV5-1 with TRBJ2-7, with TRBD1 identical over 7 bases. Germline CDR1 reads SGHRS; CDR2 reads YFSETQ. The CDR3 loop spans 15 amino acids. J lost 4 bases, V lost 2 bases, and 9 bases had no gene match. This chain's CDR3 is CASSFQDPRGYEQYF. The CDR3 coding sequence is TGCGCCAGCAGCTTCCAAGACCCCAGGGGGTACGAGCAGTACTTC.

Remarks on this clonotype: A read error may explain this, as a much larger clone is one base away. V usage is TRBV10-3 and J usage is TRBJ2-7; 9 positions agree with TRBD2. CDR1 is ENHRY, CDR2 SYGVKD, per germline. CDR3 length: 15 amino acids. CDR3 loop: CAISKSSGRTYEQYF. CDR3 bases: TGTGCCATCAGTAAGTCAAGCGGGAGGACCTACGAGCAGTACTTC.

The rearrangement links TRBV4-2 to TRBJ2-7, with TRBD2 matching 7 bases. This CDR3 is 14 amino acids long. The J segment lost 3 bases and the V segment lost 0 bases, leaving 2 bases of the junction unmatched. The germline gives CDR1 LGHNA, CDR2 YNFKEQ. This CDR3 reads CASSQEAGNYEQYF. The CDR3 coding sequence is TGTGCCAGCAGCCAAGAAGCGGGGAACTACGAGCAGTACTTC.

This clonotype was observed many times. The genes are TRBV7-3 and TRBJ2-1; 7 bases are a match to TRBD2. With 2 bases clipped from V and 8 bases from J, the junction kept 6 bases outside the gene matches. The length of the CDR3 is 14 residues. Germline V gives CDR1 SGHTA, CDR2 FQGTGA. CDR3 protein: CASSLGSSGDEQFF. CDR3 bases: TGTGCCAGCAGCTTAGGTTCTAGCGGCGATGAGCAGTTCTTC. The variable domain in full, with the rest retrieved from reference TRBV7-3 and TRBJ2-1, is GAGVSQTPSNKVTEKGKYVELRCDPISGHTALYWYRQSLGQGPEFLIYFQGTGAADDSGLPNDRFFAVRPEGSVSTLKIQRTERGDSAVYLCASSLGSSGDEQFFGPGTRLTVL.

This clonotype has more than one count but fewer than ten. The rearrangement links TRBV6-2 or TRBV6-3 to TRBJ2-1; the D is unclear. V lost 10 bases to trimming and J lost 8 bases, with 21 bases between them. Germline V lookup: CDR1 MNHEY, CDR2 SVGEGT. The CDR3 length is 14 residues. In nucleotides, the CDR3 is TGTGCCACCACAAAGGGAATAAGGGAAGATGAGCAGTTCTTC. Encoded protein: CATTKGIREDEQFF.

There are many counts of this clonotype. The chain carries TRBV12-3 or TRBV12-4 and TRBJ1-2; 9 bases fit TRBD1. CDR3 length: 14 amino acids. Trimming at V came to 5 bases and at J to 4 bases, leaving 5 bases not matched to a gene. CDR3 amino acids: CASSKTGGAYGYTF. The DNA for the CDR3 is TGTGCCAGCAGTAAAACAGGGGGCGCCTATGGCTACACCTTC.

The chain employs TRBV29-1 and TRBJ2-5; D uncertain. This CDR3 region has 13 residues. CDR1 is SQVTM and CDR2 is ANQGSEA in the germline V gene. V lost 7 bases, J lost 5 bases, and 17 bases lay in between. CDR3 amino acids: CSARHQLGETQYF. CDR3 DNA sequence: TGCAGCGCAAGACATCAACTGGGGGAGACCCAGTACTTC.